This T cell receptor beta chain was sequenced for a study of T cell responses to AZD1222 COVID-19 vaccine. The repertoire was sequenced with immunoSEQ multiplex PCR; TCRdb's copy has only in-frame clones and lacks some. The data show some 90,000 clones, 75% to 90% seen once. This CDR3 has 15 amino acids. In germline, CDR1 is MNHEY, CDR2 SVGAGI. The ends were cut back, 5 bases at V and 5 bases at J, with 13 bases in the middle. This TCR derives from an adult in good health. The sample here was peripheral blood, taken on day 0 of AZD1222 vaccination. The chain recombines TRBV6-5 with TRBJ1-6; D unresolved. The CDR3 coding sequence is TGTGCCAGCAGTCGGTTCGAGCACCATAATTCACCCCTCCACTTT. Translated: CASSRFEHHNSPLHF.